These T cell receptor beta chains were read from a single sample in a study of control samples from healthy donors and cancer patients. Generated by immunoSEQ multiplex PCR, the TCRdb table keeps only in-frame clones and is missing some. The sample has some 150,000 clones, 96% seen once. The sequenced material came from blood. The receptors come from a woman aged 25 to 39 in good health. Both conserved end residues are trimmed from each CDR3. Fields, in order: V gene, CDR3 protein.

V: TRBV5-1; CDR3: ASSLVPASGNTIY
V: TRBV2; CDR3: ASRAWGNEQF
V: TRBV28; CDR3: ASSWVEMNTEAF
V: TRBV7-8; CDR3: ASSLVGSHQPQH
V: TRBV18; CDR3: ASSPGTGAF
V: TRBV5-1; CDR3: ASSQAPGQGAESPLH
V: TRBV5-4; CDR3: ASSLMGGGQPQH
V: TRBV30; CDR3: AWSAGTGGSYEQY
V: TRBV5-4; CDR3: ASSRDRGQSGELF
V: TRBV18; CDR3: ASSRQGAVNTEAF
V: TRBV7-9; CDR3: ASSGTSGRQETQY
V: TRBV7-9; CDR3: ASNYLSGNTIY
V: TRBV6-5; CDR3: ASSRGQGIETQY
V: TRBV5-1; CDR3: ASSLFATDTQY
V: TRBV27; CDR3: ASSLSPRVGGPSGNEKLF
V: TRBV6-5; CDR3: ASSYSSFPNYGYT
V: TRBV18; CDR3: ASSTDYEQY
V: TRBV19; CDR3: ASRTRDIEPQH
V: TRBV7-9; CDR3: ASSPIRSGQGYTEAF
V: TRBV2; CDR3: ASSRLAGRETQY
V: TRBV11-2; CDR3: ASSSNRQGRRIAPQH
V: TRBV7-9; CDR3: ASSFSRLETQY
V: TRBV3-1/TRBV3-2; CDR3: ASSQGARGWQETQY
V: TRBV5-6; CDR3: ASSLGQASGNTIY
V: TRBV11-2; CDR3: ASSSLAGNYNEQF
V: TRBV2; CDR3: ASSEGWREQY
V: TRBV27; CDR3: ASSSTTNTGELF
V: TRBV6-5; CDR3: ASSYRRLAGTYEQY
V: TRBV28; CDR3: ASSGGLTDTQY